Sequencing of this T cell receptor (beta chain) was carried out in a study of OX40 agonist ivuxolimab in advanced cancers. Across the whole study: A mean age of about 59 years, range about 23 to 80, was recorded, and 82.7% were male.

With respect to this clone: Antigen: not known.

Systemic immunosuppression or a history of autoimmune disease excluded patients. Germline V gene sequence: CDR1 LNHDA, CDR2 SQIVND (reference sequence). This CDR3 region has 16 residues. V lost 4 bases and J lost 3, with 16 bases in between. Study-wide results and caveats: Low normalized T-cell clonal expansion was additionally recorded for some nonresponders.

Measured with immunoSEQ multiplex PCR; TCRdb has only the in-frame clones, and not every one. The repertoire consists of about 89,000 clones, with 85% to 95% occurring once and the leading ten covering roughly 0.26%. Sequencing was performed on CD4+ or CD8+ T cells sorted from blood, taken in a trial of the OX40 agonist ivuxolimab. This TCR was sampled from an adult with an advanced solid tumor such as melanoma, head and neck, liver or kidney cancer. The chain links TRBV19 to TRBJ1-5; possible D gene TRBD1, 6 bases. Written as DNA, the CDR3 is TGTGCCAGTAGTACCCCAGGGGCTGGGTACAATCAGCCCCAGCATTTT. Translated, it gives CASSTPGAGYNQPQHF.